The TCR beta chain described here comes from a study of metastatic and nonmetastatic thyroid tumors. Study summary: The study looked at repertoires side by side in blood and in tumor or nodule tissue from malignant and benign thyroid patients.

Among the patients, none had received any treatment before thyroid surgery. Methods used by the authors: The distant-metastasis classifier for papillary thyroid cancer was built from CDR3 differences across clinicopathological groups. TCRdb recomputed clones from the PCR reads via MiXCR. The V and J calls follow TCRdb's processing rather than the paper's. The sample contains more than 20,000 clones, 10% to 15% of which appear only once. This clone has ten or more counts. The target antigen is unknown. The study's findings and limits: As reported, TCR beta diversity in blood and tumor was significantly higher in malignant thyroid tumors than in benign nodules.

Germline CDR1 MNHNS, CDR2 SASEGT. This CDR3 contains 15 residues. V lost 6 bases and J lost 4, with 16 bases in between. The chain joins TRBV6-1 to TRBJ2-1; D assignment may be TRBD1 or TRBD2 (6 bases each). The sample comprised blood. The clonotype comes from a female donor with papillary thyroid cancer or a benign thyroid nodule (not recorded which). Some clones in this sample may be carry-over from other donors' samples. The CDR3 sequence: CASSTSGGGYNEQFF. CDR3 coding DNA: TGTGCCAGCAGCACAAGCGGAGGGGGATACAATGAGCAGTTCTTC.